In this sample, the clone carrying this T cell receptor (beta chain) turned up once. Trimming stripped 1 base from V and 6 bases from J, with 14 bases between. The CDR3 spans 15 residues. Germline CDR1 reads SGHTA; CDR2 reads FQGTGA. These data are taken from a study of blood T cell repertoires in COVID-19. Looking at the study overall: The origin of the acute and convalescent COVID-19 samples was the United States, Italy and Spain. T cells, B-cell-depleted T cells, or PBMCs provided the cDNA or gDNA that served as material.

Authors' processing steps: Scientists estimated how many nucleated cells there were by amplifying reference gene primers. The table came from immunoSEQ multiplex PCR; TCRdb's copy has only in-frame clones and leaves some out. That table is the source of V, J and clone size, and D and trimming were worked out from the DNA. This table has roughly 320,000 clones, 75% to 90% appearing once. Seattle-derived patients entered the study during active infection and were followed longitudinally. Input material: peripheral blood. The TCR sequence derives from a woman aged 50 to 60 with COVID-19, enrolled during active disease. The chain has TRBV7-3 and TRBJ2-3; possible D gene TRBD2, 6 bases. CDR3 loop: CASSLSSGPWDTQYF. The CDR3 coding sequence is TGTGCCAGCAGCTTAAGTAGCGGACCATGGGATACGCAGTATTTT.